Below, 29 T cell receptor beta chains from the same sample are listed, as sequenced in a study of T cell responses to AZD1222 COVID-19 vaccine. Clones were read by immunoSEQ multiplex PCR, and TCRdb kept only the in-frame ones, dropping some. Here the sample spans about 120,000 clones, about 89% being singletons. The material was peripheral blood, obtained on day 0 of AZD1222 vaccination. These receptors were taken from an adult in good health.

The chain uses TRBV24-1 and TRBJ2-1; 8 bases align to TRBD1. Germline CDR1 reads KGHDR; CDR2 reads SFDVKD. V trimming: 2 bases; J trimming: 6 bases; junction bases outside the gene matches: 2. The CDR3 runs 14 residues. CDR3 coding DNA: TGTGCCACCAGTGATTCAGGACAGGGCAATGAGCAGTTCTTC. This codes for CATSDSGQGNEQFF.

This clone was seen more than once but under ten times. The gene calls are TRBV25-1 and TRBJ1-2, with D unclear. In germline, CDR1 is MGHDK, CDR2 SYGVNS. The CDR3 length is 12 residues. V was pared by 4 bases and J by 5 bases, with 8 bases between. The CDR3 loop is CASSGSLYGYTF. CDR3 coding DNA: TGTGCCAGCAGTGGCAGTCTATATGGCTACACCTTC.

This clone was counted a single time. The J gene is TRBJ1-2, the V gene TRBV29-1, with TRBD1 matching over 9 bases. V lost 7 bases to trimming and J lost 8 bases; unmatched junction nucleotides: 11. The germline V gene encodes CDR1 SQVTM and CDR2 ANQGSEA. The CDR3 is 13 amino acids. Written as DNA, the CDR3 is TGCAGCGCGCAACCGGGACAGGGTCGCGGCTACACCTTC. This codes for CSAQPGQGRGYTF.

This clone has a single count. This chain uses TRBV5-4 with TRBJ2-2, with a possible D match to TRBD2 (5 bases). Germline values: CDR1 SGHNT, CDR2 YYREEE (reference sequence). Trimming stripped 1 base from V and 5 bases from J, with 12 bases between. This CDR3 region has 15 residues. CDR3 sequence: CASSLRGLGTGELFF. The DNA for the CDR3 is TGTGCCAGCAGCTTGCGGGGATTAGGTACCGGGGAGCTGTTTTTT.

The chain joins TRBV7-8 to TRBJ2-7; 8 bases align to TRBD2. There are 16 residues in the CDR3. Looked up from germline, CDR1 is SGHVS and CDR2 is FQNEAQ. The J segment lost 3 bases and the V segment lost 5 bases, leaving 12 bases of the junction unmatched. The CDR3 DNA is TGTGCCAGCAGCCGAAAGCAGGGGACTAGGAACTACGAGCAGTACTTC. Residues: CASSRKQGTRNYEQYF.

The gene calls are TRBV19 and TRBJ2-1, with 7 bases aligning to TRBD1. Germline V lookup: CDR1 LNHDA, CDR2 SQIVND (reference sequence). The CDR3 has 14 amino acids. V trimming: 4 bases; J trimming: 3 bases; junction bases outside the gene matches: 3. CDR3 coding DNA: TGTGCCAGTAGTAGAACAGGGGTCTACAATGAGCAGTTCTTC. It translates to CASSRTGVYNEQFF.

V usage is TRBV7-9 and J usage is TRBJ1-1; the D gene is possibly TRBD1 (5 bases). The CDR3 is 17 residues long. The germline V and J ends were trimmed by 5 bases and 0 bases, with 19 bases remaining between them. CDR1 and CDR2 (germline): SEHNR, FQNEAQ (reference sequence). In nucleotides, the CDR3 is TGTGCCAGCAGCCCTGAACTCCCGACAGTCATGAACACTGAAGCTTTCTTT. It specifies CASSPELPTVMNTEAFF.

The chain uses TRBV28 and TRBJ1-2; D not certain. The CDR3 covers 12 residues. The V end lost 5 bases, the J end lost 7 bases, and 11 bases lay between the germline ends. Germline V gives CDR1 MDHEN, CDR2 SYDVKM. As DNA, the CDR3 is TGTGCCAGCAGTCCCGCCGGGATTGGCTACACCTTC. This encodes CASSPAGIGYTF.

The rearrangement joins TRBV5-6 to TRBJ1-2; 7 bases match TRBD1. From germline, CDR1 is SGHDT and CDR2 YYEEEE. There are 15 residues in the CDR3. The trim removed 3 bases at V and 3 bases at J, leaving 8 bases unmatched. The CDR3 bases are TGTGCCAGCAGCTGGGACCCAGGGACAGACTATGGCTACACCTTC. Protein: CASSWDPGTDYGYTF. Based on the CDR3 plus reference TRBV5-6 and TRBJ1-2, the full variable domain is DAGVTQSPTHLIKTRGQQVTLRCSPKSGHDTVSWYQQALGQGPQFIFQYYEEEERQRGNFPDRFSGHQFPNYSSELNVNALLLGDSALYLCASSWDPGTDYGYTFGSGTRLTVV.

The CDR3 DNA reads as TGTGCCAGTAGAGCCCCTTCCAGGGCCTCTGGCTATGGCTACACCTTC. This sequence encodes CASRAPSRASGYGYTF. The V call is TRBV19, the J call TRBJ1-2; D is possibly TRBD1 (5 bases). The V end lost 6 bases, the J end lost 4 bases, and 21 bases lay between the germline ends. Germline CDR1 and CDR2: LNHDA and SQIVND (reference sequence). This CDR3 comprises 16 residues. The full variable domain, its missing parts supplied by reference TRBV19 and TRBJ1-2, is DGGITQSPKYLFRKEGQNVTLSCEQNLNHDAMYWYRQDPGQGLRLIYYSQIVNDFQKGDIAEGYSVSREKKESFPLTVTSAQKNPTAFYLCASRAPSRASGYGYTFGSGTRLTVV.

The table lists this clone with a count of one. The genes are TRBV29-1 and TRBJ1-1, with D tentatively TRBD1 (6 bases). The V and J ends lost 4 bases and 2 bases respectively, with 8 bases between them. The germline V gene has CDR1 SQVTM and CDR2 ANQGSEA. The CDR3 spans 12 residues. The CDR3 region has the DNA TGCAGCGTTGCGGACAGCAACACTGAAGCTTTCTTT. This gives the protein CSVADSNTEAFF.

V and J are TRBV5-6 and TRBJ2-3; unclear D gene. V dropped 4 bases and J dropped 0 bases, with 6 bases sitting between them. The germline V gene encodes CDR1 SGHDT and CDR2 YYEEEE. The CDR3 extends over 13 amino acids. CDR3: CASSGASTDTQYF. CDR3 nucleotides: TGTGCCAGCAGCGGCGCCAGCACAGATACGCAGTATTTT.

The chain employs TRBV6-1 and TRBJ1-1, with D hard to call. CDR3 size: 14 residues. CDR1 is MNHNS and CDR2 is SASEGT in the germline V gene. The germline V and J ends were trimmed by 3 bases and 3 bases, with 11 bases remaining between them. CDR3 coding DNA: TGTGCCAGCAGTGAGCTTTTCCGTTACACTGAAGCTTTCTTT. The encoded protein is CASSELFRYTEAFF.

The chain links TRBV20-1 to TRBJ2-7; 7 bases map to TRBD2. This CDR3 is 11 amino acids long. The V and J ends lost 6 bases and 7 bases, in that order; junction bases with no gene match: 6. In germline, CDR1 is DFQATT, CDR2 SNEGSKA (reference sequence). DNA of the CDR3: TGCAGTGCCCTGGGGGGGAGGGAGCAGTACTTC. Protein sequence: CSALGGREQYF.

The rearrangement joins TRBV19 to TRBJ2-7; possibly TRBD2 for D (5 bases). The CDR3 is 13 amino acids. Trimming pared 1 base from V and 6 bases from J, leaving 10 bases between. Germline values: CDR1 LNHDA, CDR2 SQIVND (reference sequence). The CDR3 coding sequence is TGTGCCAGTAGTATAGGCTCGGGGAGCGAGCAGTACTTC. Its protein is CASSIGSGSEQYF.

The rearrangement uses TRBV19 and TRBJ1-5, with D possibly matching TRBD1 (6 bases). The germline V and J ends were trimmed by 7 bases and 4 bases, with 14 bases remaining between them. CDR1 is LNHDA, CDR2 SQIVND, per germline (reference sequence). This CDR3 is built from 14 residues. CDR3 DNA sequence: TGTGCCAGTACCGAAGGGGGGGCGAATCAGCCCCAGCATTTT. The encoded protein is CASTEGGANQPQHF.

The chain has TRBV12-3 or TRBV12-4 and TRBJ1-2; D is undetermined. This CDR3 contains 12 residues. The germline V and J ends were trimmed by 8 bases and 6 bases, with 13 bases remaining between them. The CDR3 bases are TGTGCCAGCCAGATTCGAGGTGATGGCTACACCTTC. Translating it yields CASQIRGDGYTF.

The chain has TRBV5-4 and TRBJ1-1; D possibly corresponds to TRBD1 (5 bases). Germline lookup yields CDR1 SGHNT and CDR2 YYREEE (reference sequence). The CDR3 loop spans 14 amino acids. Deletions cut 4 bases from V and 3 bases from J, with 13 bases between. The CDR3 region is CASSPGFGYTEAFF. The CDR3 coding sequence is TGTGCCAGCAGCCCAGGGTTTGGGTACACTGAAGCTTTCTTT.

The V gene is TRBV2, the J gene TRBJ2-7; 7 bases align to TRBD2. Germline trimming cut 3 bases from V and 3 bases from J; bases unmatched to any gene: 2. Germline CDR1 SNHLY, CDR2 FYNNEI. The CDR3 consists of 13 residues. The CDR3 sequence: CASSEASGYEQYF. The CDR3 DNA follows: TGTGCCAGCAGTGAGGCTAGCGGCTACGAGCAGTACTTC.

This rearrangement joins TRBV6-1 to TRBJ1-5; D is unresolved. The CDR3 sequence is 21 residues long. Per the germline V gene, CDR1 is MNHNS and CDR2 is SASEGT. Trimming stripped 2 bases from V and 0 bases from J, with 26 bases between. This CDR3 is CASSERLYSVGYGISNQPQHF. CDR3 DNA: TGTGCCAGCAGTGAAAGACTGTATAGCGTCGGATATGGAATTAGCAATCAGCCCCAGCATTTT.

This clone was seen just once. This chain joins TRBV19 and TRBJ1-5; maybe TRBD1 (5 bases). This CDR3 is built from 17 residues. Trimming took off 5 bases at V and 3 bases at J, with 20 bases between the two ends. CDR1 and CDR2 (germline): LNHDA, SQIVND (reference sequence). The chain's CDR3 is CASSPSRGSGDNQPQHF. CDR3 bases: TGTGCCAGTAGTCCCTCCCGGGGGAGCGGAGACAATCAGCCCCAGCATTTT.

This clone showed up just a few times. The CDR3 is CASSPGQGKDNSPLHF. CDR3 nucleotide sequence: TGTGCCAGCAGTCCCGGACAGGGCAAGGATAATTCACCCCTCCACTTT. The J gene is TRBJ1-6, the V gene TRBV6-6; 8 bases map to TRBD1. Germline V gives CDR1 MNHNY, CDR2 SVGAGI (reference sequence). The CDR3 has 16 residues. Trimming at V came to 5 bases and at J to 5 bases, leaving 8 bases not matched to a gene.

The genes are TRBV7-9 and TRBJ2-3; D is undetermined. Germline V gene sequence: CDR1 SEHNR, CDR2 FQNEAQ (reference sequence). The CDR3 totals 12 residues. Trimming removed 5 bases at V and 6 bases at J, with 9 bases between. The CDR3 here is CASSPWDDTQYF. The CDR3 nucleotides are TGTGCCAGCAGCCCGTGGGATGATACGCAGTATTTT.

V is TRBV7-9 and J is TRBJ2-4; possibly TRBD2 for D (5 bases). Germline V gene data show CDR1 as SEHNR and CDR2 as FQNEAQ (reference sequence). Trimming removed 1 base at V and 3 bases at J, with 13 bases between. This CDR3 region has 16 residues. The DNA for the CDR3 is TGTGCCAGCAGCTTAGGGGCCGTCAGCGGCAAAAACATTCAGTACTTC. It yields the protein CASSLGAVSGKNIQYF.

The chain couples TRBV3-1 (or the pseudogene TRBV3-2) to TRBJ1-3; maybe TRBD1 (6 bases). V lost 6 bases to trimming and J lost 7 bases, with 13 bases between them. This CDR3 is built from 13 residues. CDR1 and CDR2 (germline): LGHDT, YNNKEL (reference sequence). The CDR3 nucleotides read TGTGCCAGCAGTCCAAGCAGGGGCAACACCATATATTTT. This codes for CASSPSRGNTIYF.

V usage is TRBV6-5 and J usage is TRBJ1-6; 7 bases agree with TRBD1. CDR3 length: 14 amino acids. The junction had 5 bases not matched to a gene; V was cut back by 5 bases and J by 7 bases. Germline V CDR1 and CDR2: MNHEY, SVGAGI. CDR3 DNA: TGTGCCAGCAGTCTCGGGACAGAAAATTCACCCCTCCACTTT. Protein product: CASSLGTENSPLHF.

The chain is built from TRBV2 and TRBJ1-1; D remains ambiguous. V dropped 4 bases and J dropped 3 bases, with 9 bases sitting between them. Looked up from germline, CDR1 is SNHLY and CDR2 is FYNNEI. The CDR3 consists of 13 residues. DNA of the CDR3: TGTGCCAGCAGTGGAGAGGTGGACACTGAAGCTTTCTTT. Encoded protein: CASSGEVDTEAFF.

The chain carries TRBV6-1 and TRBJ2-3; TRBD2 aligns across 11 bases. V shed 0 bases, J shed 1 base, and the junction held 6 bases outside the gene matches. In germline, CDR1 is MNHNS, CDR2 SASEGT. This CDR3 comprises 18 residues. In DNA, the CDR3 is TGTGCCAGCAGTGAAGCGCATGGTAGCGGGGGGGGCACAGATACGCAGTATTTT. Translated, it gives CASSEAHGSGGGTDTQYF.

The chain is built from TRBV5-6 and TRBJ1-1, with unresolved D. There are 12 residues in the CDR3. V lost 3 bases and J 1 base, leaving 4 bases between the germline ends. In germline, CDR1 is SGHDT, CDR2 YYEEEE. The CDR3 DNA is TGTGCCAGCAGCTGGCGGAACACTGAAGCTTTCTTT. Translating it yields CASSWRNTEAFF.